The 17 T cell receptor beta chains reported below all come from one sample, sequenced in a study of shared clonotypes between healthy human individuals. This table comes from immunoSEQ multiplex PCR, and its TCRdb copy is limited to in-frame clones, with some not included. Of 2 million to 2.5 million clones listed, roughly 92% were seen once; the top ten hold approximately 0.39%. The sequencing sample was made of naive CD4+ T cells from PBMCs. Documented subset: CD45RA+ positively selected. Source of these receptors: a man between 18 and 35 years old in good health. Some clones in this sample may be carry-over from other donors' samples.

The chain has TRBV9 and TRBJ1-4, with 8 nucleotides matching TRBD1. The J segment lost 3 bases and the V segment lost 4 bases, leaving 5 bases of the junction unmatched. Germline V CDR1 and CDR2: SGDLS, YYNGEE. The CDR3 covers 15 residues. This CDR3 is CASSTRTGPNEKLFF. The DNA of the CDR3 is TGTGCCAGCAGCACCCGGACAGGGCCTAATGAAAAACTGTTTTTT.

The gene calls are TRBV30 and TRBJ2-7; a weak D match, TRBD2 (7 bases). The CDR3 is 15 residues long. V was shortened by 1 base and J by 5 bases, with 18 bases between the two germline ends. CDR1 and CDR2 from the germline V gene are GTSNPN and SVGIG (reference sequence). The CDR3 sequence: CAWSAPSGGLDEQYF. Written as DNA, the CDR3 is TGTGCCTGGAGTGCCCCCTCGGGGGGCTTAGACGAGCAGTACTTC.

The V and J genes are TRBV18 and TRBJ2-4; 8 bases map to TRBD2. With 8 bases clipped from V and 0 bases from J, the junction kept 21 bases outside the gene matches. Germline CDR1 is KGHSH and CDR2 is LQKENI. The CDR3 runs 20 residues. The CDR3 here is CASQPFNGLAGTIAKNIQYF. The CDR3, as DNA: TGTGCCAGCCAACCATTTAACGGGCTAGCGGGTACAATAGCCAAAAACATTCAGTACTTC.

J is TRBJ2-3 and V is TRBV29-1; D possibly uses TRBD1 or TRBD2 (5 bases each). In germline, CDR1 is SQVTM, CDR2 ANQGSEA. This CDR3 contains 17 residues. V was clipped by 7 bases and J by 1 base, with 24 bases between them. The CDR3 here is CSAAGVGRRGGTDTQYF. The CDR3 DNA follows: TGCAGCGCCGCCGGGGTGGGGCGGCGCGGCGGCACAGATACGCAGTATTTT.

The chain joins TRBV29-1 to TRBJ2-7; 7 positions match TRBD2. V shed 6 bases, J shed 4 bases, and the junction held 18 bases outside the gene matches. CDR3 length equals 16 residues. Germline lookup yields CDR1 SQVTM and CDR2 ANQGSEA. This CDR3 is CSVVAPHLGRGYEQYF. In nucleotides, the CDR3 is TGCAGCGTCGTTGCACCTCACCTGGGGAGGGGATACGAGCAGTACTTC.

CDR3 coding DNA: TGCGCCAGCAGCTTGGCCGGGGAGGACTATGGCTACACCTTC. Residues: CASSLAGEDYGYTF. The chain combines TRBV5-1 with TRBJ1-2; D not certain. The CDR3 is 14 amino acids. Trimming shortened V by 0 bases and J by 3 bases, and 9 bases separated the two germline ends. Germline V lookup: CDR1 SGHRS, CDR2 YFSETQ.

This clone was recorded once. The chain links TRBV28 to TRBJ2-3; 8 bases agree with TRBD2. The CDR3 is made up of 14 amino acids. Unmatched junction bases numbered 11, after V lost 10 bases and J lost 5 bases. The germline V gene encodes CDR1 MDHEN and CDR2 SYDVKM. The CDR3 DNA reads TGTGCCACCACCCCAAGCGGGAGAGAAGATACGCAGTATTTT. It encodes CATTPSGREDTQYF.

The chain is built from TRBV28 and TRBJ2-6; the match to TRBD1 covers 7 bases. The V and J ends lost 7 bases and 2 bases, in that order; junction bases with no gene match: 5. CDR1 is MDHEN, CDR2 SYDVKM, per germline. This CDR3 spans 15 amino acids. CDR3 protein: CASTLDRAGANVLTF. CDR3 bases: TGTGCCAGCACCCTTGACAGGGCTGGGGCCAACGTCCTGACTTTC.

The chain links TRBV28 to TRBJ2-1, with 9 bases matching TRBD2. This CDR3 is 14 amino acids long. V was clipped by 6 bases and J by 1 base; unmatched bases: 1. Germline V gene lookup returns CDR1 MDHEN and CDR2 SYDVKM. CDR3 sequence (DNA): TGTGCCAGCAGGCGGGAGGGGTCCTACAATGAGCAGTTCTTC. Encoded protein: CASRREGSYNEQFF.

This sequence joins TRBV9 and TRBJ2-1; TRBD2 matches 11 bases. CDR3 length equals 17 residues. Germline V gene sequence: CDR1 SGDLS, CDR2 YYNGEE. V trimming: 4 bases; J trimming: 0 bases; junction bases outside the gene matches: 6. The DNA for the CDR3 is TGTGCCAGCAGCCTCGGACTAGCGGGTAGCTCCTACAATGAGCAGTTCTTC. Residues: CASSLGLAGSSYNEQFF.

The rearrangement links TRBV29-1 to TRBJ2-7; maybe TRBD2 (5 bases). The germline V gene has CDR1 SQVTM and CDR2 ANQGSEA. The CDR3 extends over 11 amino acids. The ends were cut back, 0 bases at V and 6 bases at J, with 6 bases in the middle. CDR3 protein: CSVEDRGEQYF. CDR3 nucleotide sequence: TGCAGCGTTGAAGATCGGGGCGAGCAGTACTTC.

J is TRBJ2-3 and V is TRBV5-1; 12 nucleotides line up with TRBD1. CDR1 SGHRS and CDR2 YFSETQ come from the germline V gene. The CDR3 is made up of 16 amino acids. With V trimmed by 5 bases and J by 4 bases, 8 bases remained unmatched. CDR3 sequence (DNA): TGCGCCAGCAGGGTCCGGGGACAGGGGGCGGCAGATACGCAGTATTTT. It is translated as CASRVRGQGAADTQYF.

CDR3 nucleotides: TGTGCCAGTAGTACCGGGGACCTAGCCAAAAACATTCAGTACTTC. Its translation is CASSTGDLAKNIQYF. The chain employs TRBV19 and TRBJ2-4; D may correspond to TRBD1 or TRBD2 (5 bases each). The V and J ends lost 4 bases and 0 bases respectively, with 10 bases between them. The V gene's germline CDR1 is LNHDA and CDR2 SQIVND (reference sequence). The CDR3 covers 15 residues.

V usage is TRBV4-1 and J usage is TRBJ1-2; possibly TRBD1 for D (5 bases). The CDR3 sequence is 13 residues long. V lost 0 bases, J lost 14 bases, and 16 bases lay in between. Germline lookup yields CDR1 MGHRA and CDR2 YSYEKL. CDR3 coding DNA: TGCGCCAGCAGCCAAGATATGATCGGGGCTGGAACCTTC. Protein sequence: CASSQDMIGAGTF.

The V gene is TRBV9, the J gene TRBJ2-5; perhaps D is TRBD1 or TRBD2 (5 bases each). CDR3 length equals 14 residues. Germline-derived CDR1 and CDR2 are SGDLS and YYNGEE. Trimming removed 1 base from V and 4 bases from J, with 11 bases in between. CDR3 sequence reads: CASSVRERGETQYF. CDR3 bases: TGTGCCAGCAGCGTACGGGAAAGGGGAGAGACCCAGTACTTC.

CDR3 region: CASIPGRMYGYTF. In nucleotides, the CDR3 is TGTGCCAGCATCCCCGGTCGGATGTATGGCTACACCTTC. J is TRBJ1-2 and V is TRBV28; D gene unclear. Trimming cost V 7 bases and J 5 bases, with 14 bases left between them. This CDR3 spans 13 amino acids. Germline CDR1 and CDR2: MDHEN and SYDVKM.

This chain uses TRBV6-5 with TRBJ1-2, with D possibly matching TRBD1 (5 bases). The CDR3 is made up of 13 amino acids. In germline, CDR1 is MNHEY, CDR2 SVGAGI. The V and J ends lost 9 bases and 7 bases respectively, with 18 bases between them. CDR3 nucleotide sequence: TGTGCCAGTTTGACAGTCGCCACAGTTGGCTACACCTTC. It is translated as CASLTVATVGYTF.